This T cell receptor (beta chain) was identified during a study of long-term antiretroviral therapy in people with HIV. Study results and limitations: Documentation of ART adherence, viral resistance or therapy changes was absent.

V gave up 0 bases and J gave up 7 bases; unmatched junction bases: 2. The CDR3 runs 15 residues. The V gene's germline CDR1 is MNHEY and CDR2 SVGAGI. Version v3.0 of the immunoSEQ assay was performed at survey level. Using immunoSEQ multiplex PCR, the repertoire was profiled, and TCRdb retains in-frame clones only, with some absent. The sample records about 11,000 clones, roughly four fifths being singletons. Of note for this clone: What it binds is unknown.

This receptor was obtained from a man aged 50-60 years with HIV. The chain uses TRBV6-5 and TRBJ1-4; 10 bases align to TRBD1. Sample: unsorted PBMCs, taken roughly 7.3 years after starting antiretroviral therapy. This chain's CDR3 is CASSYSWDRGEKLFF. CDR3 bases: TGTGCCAGCAGTTACTCGTGGGACAGGGGTGAAAAACTGTTTTTT.